Included here is one TCR beta chain sequence, with context. This specimen comes from a study of OX40 agonist ivuxolimab in advanced cancers. Autoimmune disease history or systemic immunosuppression barred patients. TCRdb keeps only in-frame clones here, not all; method: immunoSEQ multiplex PCR. The sample records 60,000 to 75,000 clones, around 90% being singletons. The V and J ends lost 2 bases and 5 bases respectively, with 7 bases between them. The CDR3 has 13 amino acids. Germline V lookup: CDR1 MDHEN, CDR2 SYDVKM. This sequence joins TRBV28 and TRBJ1-5; D not resolved. This material consisted of CD4+ or CD8+ T cells sorted from blood, taken in a trial of the OX40 agonist ivuxolimab. The TCR was taken from an adult with an advanced solid tumor such as melanoma, head and neck, liver or kidney cancer. This CDR3 is CASSLRRDQPQHF. As DNA, the CDR3 is TGTGCCAGCAGTTTACGCAGAGATCAGCCCCAGCATTTT.